This TCR beta chain was recovered during a study of tumor-infiltrating lymphocytes in oesophageal squamous cell carcinoma. A single record per CDR3 protein comes from TCRdb applying MiXCR to the PCR reads. The sample holds under 15,000 distinct CDR3 sequences, roughly three fifths seen once. As to this clonotype: This may stem from a read error, because a much larger clone lies one nucleotide away.

V was pared by 2 bases and J by 14 bases, with 23 bases between. CDR1 is SGHVS and CDR2 is FNYEAQ in the germline V gene. This CDR3 has 15 residues. This chain joins TRBV7-6 and TRBJ2-3; D possibly corresponds to TRBD1 (6 bases). This TCR was recovered from a female donor with esophageal squamous cell carcinoma. The source material was esophageal tumor tissue. CDR3 sequence reads: CASSLTGKDTGELYF. The CDR3 region has the DNA TGTGCCAGCAGCTTAACAGGGAAGGATACCGGGGAGCTGTATTTT.